Listed below are T cell receptor beta chains from one sample, sequenced in a study of blood T cell repertoires in COVID-19. Sequencing was performed with immunoSEQ multiplex PCR; in TCRdb, only in-frame clones are kept and a portion is missing. This table holds some 700,000 clones, around 90% found once. The sequenced sample consisted of peripheral blood. Source of these receptors: a woman younger than 35 with acute or convalescent COVID-19. CDR3s include the opening cysteine and the closing phenylalanine or tryptophan. The D gene is left open where the match is weak. Rows may omit the clone size; those that give it use once, few, many or a size class.

CDR3 protein	CDR3 DNA	D gene	J gene	clone size	V gene
CASSENVGTGYQPQHF	TGTGCCAGCAGTGAAAACGTGGGGACAGGGTATCAGCCCCAGCATTTT	TRBD1	TRBJ1-5	-	TRBV6-1
CASSFTGDAYEQYF	TGCGCCAGCAGCTTTACAGGGGACGCCTACGAGCAGTACTTC	TRBD1	TRBJ2-7	-	TRBV5-1
CASSWRWGPTDTQYF	TGTGCCAGCAGCTGGCGTTGGGGGCCCACAGATACGCAGTATTTT	-	TRBJ2-3	-	TRBV5-6
CASSEDTGQNQPQHF	TGTGCCAGCAGTGAAGACACAGGTCAAAATCAGCCCCAGCATTTT	-	TRBJ1-5	few	TRBV6-1
CASSPIRGVSDGYTF	TGCGCCAGCAGCCCAATCAGGGGTGTCTCCGATGGCTACACCTTC	-	TRBJ1-2	-	TRBV5-1
CASSLGDSGTSSYEQYF	TGTGCCAGCAGCTTAGGGGATAGCGGGACGAGCTCCTACGAGCAGTACTTC	TRBD2	TRBJ2-7	once	TRBV7-9
CASSPRQGTYEQYF	TGTGCCAGCTCACCCCGGCAGGGGACATACGAGCAGTACTTC	-	TRBJ2-7	-	TRBV18
CASSVQGGGINTEAFF	TGTGCCAGCAGCGTACAGGGGGGAGGAATTAACACTGAAGCTTTCTTT	TRBD1	TRBJ1-1	once	TRBV5-4
CASSLIGNTEAFF	TGTGCCAGCAGTTTAATCGGTAACACTGAAGCTTTCTTT	-	TRBJ1-1	-	TRBV27
CASSQGPAGRGGPDTQYF	TGCGCCAGCAGCCAAGGGCCCGCGGGACGCGGGGGGCCAGATACGCAGTATTTT	TRBD2	TRBJ2-3	-	TRBV4-1
CASSEGPSYEQYF	TGTGCCAGCAGTGAGGGGCCCTCCTACGAGCAGTACTTC	-	TRBJ2-7	-	TRBV6-4
CASSHGRTGEGSEQYF	TGCGCCAGCAGCCACGGACGGACAGGGGAGGGATCCGAGCAGTACTTC	TRBD1	TRBJ2-7	-	TRBV4-3
CASSIGTILNSPLHF	TGTGCCAGTAGTATTGGGACAATCCTGAACTCACCCCTCCACTTT	-	TRBJ1-6	-	TRBV19
CASSVTAANEQYF	TGTGCCAGCAGCGTAACAGCGGCTAACGAGCAGTACTTC	-	TRBJ2-7	once	TRBV9
CASSHYSGGESGNTIYF	TGTGCCAGCAGTCACTACAGTGGCGGGGAGTCTGGAAACACCATATATTTT	-	TRBJ1-3	-	TRBV11-2
CAIQTGVTYEQYF	TGTGCCATACAGACAGGGGTCACCTACGAGCAGTACTTC	TRBD1	TRBJ2-7	once	TRBV30
CSVVRTSSGNTIYF	TGCAGCGTTGTAAGGACAAGCTCTGGAAACACCATATATTTT	-	TRBJ1-3	-	TRBV29-1
CASSLTDEQFF	TGTGCCAGCAGTTTAACGGATGAGCAGTTCTTC	-	TRBJ2-1	-	TRBV12-3/TRBV12-4
CASSLRTGSNQPQHF	TGCGCCAGCAGCCTAAGGACAGGGAGCAATCAGCCCCAGCATTTT	TRBD1	TRBJ1-5	-	TRBV4-3
CASSLLGQGSNEQFF	TGTGCCAGCAGTTTATTGGGACAGGGGAGCAATGAGCAGTTCTTC	TRBD1	TRBJ2-1	-	TRBV27
CASSPTGNTEAFF	TGTGCCAGTAGTCCTACAGGGAACACTGAAGCTTTCTTT	-	TRBJ1-1	-	TRBV19
CASSLQEFEAFF	TGTGCCAGCAGTTTACAAGAGTTTGAAGCTTTCTTT	-	TRBJ1-1	-	TRBV12-3/TRBV12-4
CASGDMNTEAFF	TGTGCCAGCGGGGACATGAACACTGAAGCTTTCTTT	-	TRBJ1-1	-	TRBV6-5
CASSIGPRGENTEAFF	TGTGCCAGTAGTATAGGCCCCCGGGGAGAGAACACTGAAGCTTTCTTT	-	TRBJ1-1	-	TRBV19
CASSPLGTGRGELFF	TGTGCCAGCAGTCCACTCGGGACAGGCAGGGGGGAGCTGTTTTTT	TRBD1	TRBJ2-2	-	TRBV27
CAIRTLPSYEQYF	TGTGCCATCAGAACACTACCGTCCTACGAGCAGTACTTC	-	TRBJ2-7	-	TRBV10-3
CASSSRGVVTEAFF	TGTGCCAGCAGTTCTAGGGGTGTGGTCACTGAAGCTTTCTTT	-	TRBJ1-1	-	TRBV27
CASSIDLPGLLGYGYTF	TGTGCCAGTAGTATAGATCTACCGGGATTGCTGGGCTATGGCTACACCTTC	-	TRBJ1-2	-	TRBV19
CASSSGLAVVNEQFF	TGTGCCAGCAGCTCGGGACTAGCGGTTGTCAATGAGCAGTTCTTC	TRBD2	TRBJ2-1	-	TRBV11-2
CASSLGGTGTYNEQFF	TGTGCCAGCAGCTTAGGTGGGACAGGGACCTACAATGAGCAGTTCTTC	TRBD1	TRBJ2-1	-	TRBV7-8
CASSAKIMNTEAFF	TGTGCCAGCAGCGCGAAGATCATGAACACTGAAGCTTTCTTT	-	TRBJ1-1	-	TRBV13
CASSEVGGQGYEQYF	TGTGCCAGCAGTGAAGTCGGGGGGCAGGGCTACGAGCAGTACTTC	-	TRBJ2-7	-	TRBV6-4
CASSPPSREQFF	TGTGCCAGCAGTCCTCCCTCCCGGGAGCAGTTCTTC	-	TRBJ2-1	-	TRBV2
CASSQDNPLASSYNSPLHF	TGTGCCAGCAGCCAAGACAACCCCCTAGCCAGCTCCTATAATTCACCCCTCCACTTT	-	TRBJ1-6	-	TRBV4-2
CASSLGLGDWDNEQFF	TGTGCCAGCAGCTTAGGACTAGGCGATTGGGACAATGAGCAGTTCTTC	TRBD2	TRBJ2-1	-	TRBV7-3
CASSRDRGNEQFF	TGTGCCAGCAGTAGGGACAGAGGCAATGAGCAGTTCTTC	TRBD1	TRBJ2-1	once	TRBV6-5
CASGWLNTEAFF	TGTGCTAGTGGTTGGCTGAACACTGAAGCTTTCTTT	-	TRBJ1-1	-	TRBV12-5
CASSPPAQGLGQPQHF	TGTGCCAGCTCACCACCGGCACAGGGTTTGGGTCAGCCCCAGCATTTT	-	TRBJ1-5	once	TRBV18
CASSIGRGSEAFF	TGTGCCAGTAGTATAGGACGGGGTAGTGAAGCTTTCTTT	-	TRBJ1-1	-	TRBV19
CASSLVASASGVEETQYF	TGTGCCAGCAGCCTCGTGGCATCGGCTAGCGGGGTTGAAGAGACCCAGTACTTC	TRBD2	TRBJ2-5	few	TRBV11-2
CATEGVTEAFF	TGTGCCACCGAGGGGGTCACTGAAGCTTTCTTT	-	TRBJ1-1	once	TRBV6-5
CASSDIYNEQFF	TGTGCCAGCAGTGACATTTACAATGAGCAGTTCTTC	-	TRBJ2-1	-	TRBV2
CASSKGKGVGQGSPASYNEQFF	-	-	TRBJ2-1	-	TRBV21-1
CASSYPLAGVNNEQFF	TGTGCCAGCAGCTATCCACTAGCGGGGGTTAACAATGAGCAGTTCTTC	TRBD2	TRBJ2-1	few	TRBV13
CASSYSAVTEAFF	TGTGCCAGCAGTTACTCGGCCGTCACTGAAGCTTTCTTT	-	TRBJ1-1	few	TRBV6-5
CASSESSPGGLGTEAFF	TGTGCCAGCAGTGAATCCTCTCCCGGGGGGTTAGGGACTGAAGCTTTCTTT	-	TRBJ1-1	-	TRBV25-1
CASSFFSAAGGTEAFF	TGTGCCAGCAGCTTCTTTAGTGCGGCAGGGGGCACTGAAGCTTTCTTT	TRBD1	TRBJ1-1	-	TRBV7-9
CASSLYRGRPYARNTEAFF	TGTGCCAGCAGTTTGTACAGGGGGAGGCCCTACGCAAGGAACACTGAAGCTTTCTTT	TRBD1	TRBJ1-1	-	TRBV27
CAISGTSGGPGRYEQYF	TGTGCCATCAGTGGGACTAGCGGGGGGCCCGGGAGGTACGAGCAGTACTTC	TRBD2	TRBJ2-7	-	TRBV10-3
CASSLQGQGTGGYTF	TGTGCCAGTAGTCTACAGGGACAGGGGACTGGTGGCTACACCTTC	TRBD1	TRBJ1-2	once	TRBV19
CASSLVDGGGYTF	TGCGCCAGCAGCTTGGTTGACGGGGGTGGCTACACCTTC	-	TRBJ1-2	-	TRBV5-1
CASSLFELNSPLHF	TGTGCCAGCAGCTTATTCGAACTAAATTCACCCCTCCACTTT	-	TRBJ1-6	-	TRBV7-9
CASSFSQQGLPLHF	TGTGCCAGCAGTTTTAGCCAACAGGGATTACCCCTCCACTTT	-	TRBJ1-6	-	TRBV27
CASSLGCRGAGTDTQYF	TGTGCCAGCAGCTTAGGGTGTCGGGGGGCCGGCACAGATACGCAGTATTTT	-	TRBJ2-3	-	TRBV7-9
CASSLFSQGDTEAFF	TGCGCCAGCAGCTTGTTTAGCCAGGGTGACACTGAAGCTTTCTTT	-	TRBJ1-1	-	TRBV5-1